A single count supports the clone carrying this TCR beta chain. Its antigen remains unknown. The sample is drawn from a study of cytomegalovirus exposure and HLA in healthy donors. Study conclusions and caveats: V segments that were indistinguishable, TRBV6-2 and TRBV6-3 among them, were omitted from analysis.

Germline assignment: CDR1 SGHRS and CDR2 YFSETQ. V lost 2 bases and J lost 5; bases outside the gene matches: 7. CDR3 length equals 15 residues. The PCR was carried out with 60 Vbeta primers and 13 Jbeta primers. TCRdb's copy holds only in-frame clones and misses some; the assay was immunoSEQ multiplex PCR. The table shows over 90,000 clones, with approximately 87% occurring only once. The receptor comes from a man aged 35-49 years in good health and CMV-seronegative. The sequenced sample consisted of PBMCs. The genes are TRBV5-1 and TRBJ2-7, with TRBD2 identical over 10 bases. The CDR3 DNA sequence: TGCGCCAGCAGCTTCCTAGCGGGGGAGGACCACGAGCAGTACTTC. This encodes CASSFLAGEDHEQYF.